The 7 T cell receptor beta chains reported below all come from one sample, sequenced in a study of shared clonotypes between healthy human individuals. The table came from immunoSEQ multiplex PCR; TCRdb's copy has only in-frame clones and leaves some out. The repertoire holds about 1 million clones, with around 74% as singletons. Sequenced: memory CD4+ T cells sorted from blood. Subset: CD45RA-negative fraction. These receptors all come from a man between 18 and 29 years old in good health.

V is TRBV11-3 and J is TRBJ2-3, with D unresolved. V lost 5 bases and J lost 0, with 18 bases in between. The CDR3 is made up of 17 amino acids. Germline-derived CDR1 and CDR2 are SGHNT and YENEEA. CDR3 residues: CASSRTVGRSSTDTQYF. As DNA, the CDR3 is TGTGCCAGCAGCCGGACGGTTGGACGATCTAGCACAGATACGCAGTATTTT.

Written as DNA, the CDR3 is TGTGCCAGCAGTTTTGGTCAGGGGGCGAAACAGCCCCAGCATTTT. Its translation: CASSFGQGAKQPQHF. The chain links TRBV28 to TRBJ1-5, with 8 positions matching TRBD1. V gave up 3 bases and J gave up 7 bases; unmatched junction bases: 8. Germline V CDR1 and CDR2: MDHEN, SYDVKM. The CDR3 covers 15 residues.

DNA for the CDR3: TGTGCCGGATACGACAGGGGGCGGGATGAGCAGTTCTTC. This gives the protein CAGYDRGRDEQFF. The V and J genes are TRBV6-1 and TRBJ2-1, with TRBD1 matching 10 bases. There are 13 residues in the CDR3. CDR1 and CDR2 (germline): MNHNS, SASEGT. J lost 8 bases, V lost 11 bases, and 9 bases had no gene match.

Details on this clone: This specimen includes other DNA sequences encoding the same CDR3. This chain links TRBV9 with TRBJ2-1; D might be TRBD2 (6 bases). The CDR3 consists of 15 residues. V lost 0 bases and J 4 bases, leaving 11 bases between the germline ends. In germline, CDR1 is SGDLS, CDR2 YYNGEE. CDR3: CASSVGGVAYNEQFF. CDR3 in DNA: TGTGCCAGCAGCGTAGGCGGGGTCGCTTACAATGAGCAGTTCTTC.

The CDR3 DNA reads TGTGCCAGCAGTGCAGGGTGGTCCGAAGCTTTCTTT. This codes for CASSAGWSEAFF. The chain links TRBV27 to TRBJ1-1; a possible D gene is TRBD1 (5 bases). The CDR3 sequence is 12 residues long. Trimming left V 5 bases short and J 8 bases short, with 12 bases between. Germline V gene data show CDR1 as MNHEY and CDR2 as SMNVEV (reference sequence).

This chain links TRBV11-2 with TRBJ2-5; D call uncertain. Trimming shortened V by 8 bases and J by 3 bases, and 10 bases separated the two germline ends. Germline CDR1 and CDR2: SGHAT and FQNNGV. This CDR3 has 12 residues. The CDR3 bases are TGTGCCAGCGGAACACACGAAGAGACCCAGTACTTC. It codes for CASGTHEETQYF.

This rearrangement joins TRBV2 to TRBJ2-1, with 9 bases fitting TRBD1. The CDR3 is 19 amino acids. From germline, CDR1 is SNHLY and CDR2 FYNNEI. Trimming took 5 bases from V and 0 from J; bases not matched to a gene: 14. The CDR3 nucleotides are TGTGCCAGCAGTATAAGATTAACAGGGGGCCTTAGCTCCTACAATGAGCAGTTCTTC. This translates into CASSIRLTGGLSSYNEQFF.